This T cell receptor beta chain was identified during a study of blood T cell repertoires in COVID-19. Recruits, aged roughly 18 to 100 years, lived in about two dozen US areas. Method: immunoSEQ multiplex PCR; TCRdb's copy keeps in-frame clones and lacks some. Of 350,000 to 550,000 clones listed, over 75% are singletons. The source material was PBMCs or T cells enriched from blood (not recorded which). The clonotype comes from a man younger than 45 who had recovered from COVID-19.

CDR3 amino acids: CASRELAGATDTQYF. The CDR3 DNA reads TGTGCCAGCAGGGAGCTAGCGGGAGCGACAGATACGCAGTATTTT. V is TRBV6-5 and J is TRBJ2-3; 10 nucleotides match TRBD2. Germline trimming cut 6 bases from V and 3 bases from J; bases unmatched to any gene: 6. CDR1 and CDR2 from the germline V gene are MNHEY and SVGAGI. The CDR3 sequence is 15 residues long.